These 12 T cell receptor beta chains came from one sample sequenced in a study of cytomegalovirus exposure and HLA in healthy donors. In the PCR, 60 Vbeta and 13 Jbeta primers were used. Some clones are missing from TCRdb's copy, which holds only in-frame ones; the method was immunoSEQ multiplex PCR. The data hold fewer than 200,000 clones, with 80% to 85% observed a single time. The sequenced sample was PBMCs. Receptors were obtained from a man aged 45-60 years in good health and CMV-seronegative.

The rearrangement links TRBV27 to TRBJ2-1; perhaps TRBD2 as D (6 bases). This CDR3 comprises 19 residues. Germline V lookup: CDR1 MNHEY, CDR2 SMNVEV (reference sequence). Trimming left V 5 bases short and J 7 bases short, with 30 bases between. The CDR3: CASSGSGLSRPSVHNEQFF. As DNA, the CDR3 is TGTGCCAGCAGTGGTAGCGGTCTCTCCAGACCTTCCGTACATAATGAGCAGTTCTTC.

This CDR3 is CASSQTLDREWNEQYF. DNA of the CDR3: TGCGCCAGCAGTCAAACCCTGGACAGAGAGTGGAACGAGCAGTACTTC. The V and J genes are TRBV23-1 and TRBJ2-7; tentatively, D is TRBD1 (6 bases). TRBV23-1 is noted as an ORF with a role that remains uncertain. The CDR3 is 16 residues long. Trimming removed 2 bases from V and 5 bases from J, with 19 bases in between.

This clone was seen only once. The V and J genes are TRBV7-2 and TRBJ1-1; D gene uncertain. The CDR3 is made up of 15 amino acids. Per the germline V gene, CDR1 is SGHTA and CDR2 is FQGNSA. The V end was cut by 5 bases, the J end by 2 bases, with 15 bases between. CDR3 in amino acids: CASSPPSLRNTEAFF. As DNA, the CDR3 is TGTGCCAGCAGCCCGCCGAGTCTTCGTAACACTGAAGCTTTCTTT.

The chain couples TRBV7-3 to TRBJ2-2, with 11 bases fitting TRBD2. Germline V lookup: CDR1 SGHTA, CDR2 FQGTGA. Losses at the gene ends were 5 bases for V and 4 bases for J; bases not matched to a gene: 6. This CDR3 is 16 amino acids long. The CDR3 sequence is CASSPLAGGITGELFF. The CDR3 DNA follows: TGTGCCAGCAGCCCCTTAGCGGGGGGGATCACCGGGGAGCTGTTTTTT.

V and J are TRBV2 and TRBJ1-2, with unresolved D. The CDR3 runs to 11 residues. Trimming stripped 7 bases from V and 8 bases from J, with 11 bases between. Germline values: CDR1 SNHLY, CDR2 FYNNEI. The CDR3 loop is CASTEAVGYTF. Written as DNA, the CDR3 is TGTGCCAGCACCGAGGCCGTCGGCTACACCTTC.

The rearrangement links TRBV9 to TRBJ1-2, with D perhaps matching TRBD1 (5 bases). CDR3 length: 13 amino acids. The V end was cut by 4 bases, the J end by 4 bases, with 11 bases between. Germline assignment: CDR1 SGDLS and CDR2 YYNGEE. CDR3 in DNA: TGTGCCAGCAGCCCACGACAGACCTATGGCTACACCTTC. Amino acids: CASSPRQTYGYTF.

This CDR3 reads CASTHEGVGSAEAFF. CDR3 DNA sequence: TGCGCCAGCACCCACGAGGGAGTAGGGTCCGCTGAAGCTTTCTTT. This rearrangement joins TRBV23-1 to TRBJ1-1; D call uncertain. TRBV23-1 carries the ORF label, with uncertain function. V was trimmed by 7 bases and J by 6 bases, leaving 21 bases between them. The CDR3 is 15 residues long.

This sequence joins TRBV11-2 and TRBJ2-5; D might be TRBD1 (5 bases). This CDR3 comprises 13 residues. Germline V gives CDR1 SGHAT, CDR2 FQNNGV. V lost 5 bases to trimming and J lost 5 bases, with 12 bases between them. CDR3 region: CASSPGADETQYF. As DNA, the CDR3 is TGTGCCAGCAGCCCTGGGGCAGACGAGACCCAGTACTTC. The whole variable domain, remainder taken from reference TRBV11-2 and TRBJ2-5, is EAGVAQSPRYKIIEKRQSVAFWCNPISGHATLYWYQQILGQGPKLLIQFQNNGVVDDSQLPKDRFSAERLKGVDSTLKIQPAKLEDSAVYLCASSPGADETQYFGPGTRLLVL.

The chain uses TRBV7-9 and TRBJ2-7; D remains ambiguous. Germline CDR1 reads SEHNR; CDR2 reads FQNEAQ (reference sequence). V dropped 2 bases and J dropped 4 bases, with 6 bases sitting between them. The CDR3 runs to 12 residues. CDR3 sequence (DNA): TGTGCCAGCAGCTTATCGGTATACGAGCAGTACTTC. This codes for CASSLSVYEQYF.

The chain recombines TRBV4-3 with TRBJ2-2; D is possibly TRBD2 (6 bases). The germline V gene has CDR1 LGHNA and CDR2 YSLEER. V was trimmed by 4 bases and J by 6 bases, leaving 15 bases between them. The CDR3 spans 15 residues. CDR3 bases: TGCGCCAGCAGCCCCGGGACTCCAAGTGCCGGGGAGCTGTTTTTT. Its translation is CASSPGTPSAGELFF.

This clone turned up a few times. The chain combines TRBV6-1 with TRBJ2-1; D is ambiguous. The CDR3 runs to 12 residues. Germline-derived CDR1 and CDR2 are MNHNS and SASEGT. V lost 2 bases to trimming and J lost 10 bases, with 9 bases between them. The CDR3 DNA is TGTGCCAGCAGTGAAAACAGCTCAGAGCAGTTCTTC. The encoded protein is CASSENSSEQFF.

The chain joins TRBV29-1 to TRBJ2-2; 7 bases line up with TRBD1. This CDR3 has 13 residues. CDR1 SQVTM and CDR2 ANQGSEA come from the germline V gene. Germline trimming cut 5 bases from V and 5 bases from J; bases unmatched to any gene: 5. The DNA for the CDR3 is TGCAGCGTTCAGAGACAGGGAACCGGGGAGCTGTTTTTT. It is translated as CSVQRQGTGELFF.